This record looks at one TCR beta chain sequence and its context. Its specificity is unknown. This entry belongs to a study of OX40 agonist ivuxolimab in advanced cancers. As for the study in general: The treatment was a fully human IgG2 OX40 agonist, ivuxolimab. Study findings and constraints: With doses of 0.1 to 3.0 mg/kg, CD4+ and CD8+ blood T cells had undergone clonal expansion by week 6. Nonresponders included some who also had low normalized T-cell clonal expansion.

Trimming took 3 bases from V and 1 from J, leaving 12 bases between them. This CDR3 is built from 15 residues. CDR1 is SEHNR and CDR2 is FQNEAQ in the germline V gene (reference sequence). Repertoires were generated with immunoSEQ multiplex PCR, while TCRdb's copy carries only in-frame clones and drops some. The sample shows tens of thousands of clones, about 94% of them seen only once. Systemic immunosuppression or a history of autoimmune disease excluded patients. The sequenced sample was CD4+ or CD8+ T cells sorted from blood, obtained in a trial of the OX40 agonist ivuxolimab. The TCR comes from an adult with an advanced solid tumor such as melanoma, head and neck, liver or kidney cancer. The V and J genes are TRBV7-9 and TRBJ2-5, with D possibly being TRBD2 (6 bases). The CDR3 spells CASSLGGGAQETQYF. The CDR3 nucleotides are TGTGCCAGCAGCTTGGGGGGAGGAGCCCAAGAGACCCAGTACTTC.